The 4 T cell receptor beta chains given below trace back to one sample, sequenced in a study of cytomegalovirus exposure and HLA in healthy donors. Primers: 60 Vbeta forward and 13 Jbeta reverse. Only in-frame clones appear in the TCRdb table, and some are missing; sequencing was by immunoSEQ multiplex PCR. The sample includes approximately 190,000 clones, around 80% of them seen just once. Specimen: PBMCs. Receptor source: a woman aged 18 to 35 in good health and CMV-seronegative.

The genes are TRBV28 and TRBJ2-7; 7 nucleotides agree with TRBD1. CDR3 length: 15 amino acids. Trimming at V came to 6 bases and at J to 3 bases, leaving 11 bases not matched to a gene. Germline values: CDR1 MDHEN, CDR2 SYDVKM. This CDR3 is CASRAQSGTDYEQYF. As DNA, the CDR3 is TGTGCCAGCAGGGCTCAATCCGGGACAGACTACGAGCAGTACTTC.

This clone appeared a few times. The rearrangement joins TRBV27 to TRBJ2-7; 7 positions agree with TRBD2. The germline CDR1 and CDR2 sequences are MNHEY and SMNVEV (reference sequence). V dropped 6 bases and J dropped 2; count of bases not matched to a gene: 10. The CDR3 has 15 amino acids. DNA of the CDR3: TGTGCCAGCAGCCCGTTGGGGGGAGGGACCTACGAGCAGTACGTC. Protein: CASSPLGGGTYEQYV.

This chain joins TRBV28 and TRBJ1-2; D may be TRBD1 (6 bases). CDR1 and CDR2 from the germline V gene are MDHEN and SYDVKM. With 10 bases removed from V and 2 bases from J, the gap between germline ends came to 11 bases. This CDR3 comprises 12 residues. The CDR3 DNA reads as TGTGCCACCTCGGACAGAAACTATGGCTACACCTTC. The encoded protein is CATSDRNYGYTF.

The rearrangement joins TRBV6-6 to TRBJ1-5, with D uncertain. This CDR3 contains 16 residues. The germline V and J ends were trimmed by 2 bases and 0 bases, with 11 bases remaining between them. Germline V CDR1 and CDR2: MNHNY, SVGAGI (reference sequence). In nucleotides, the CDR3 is TGTGCCAGCAGTTACGCGGAAGCTTATAGCAATCAGCCCCAGCATTTT. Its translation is CASSYAEAYSNQPQHF.